Described below is a single TCR beta chain sequence and its context. Authors' processing steps: Scientists estimated how many nucleated cells there were by amplifying reference gene primers. Sequencing used immunoSEQ multiplex PCR; TCRdb keeps in-frame clones, though not all of them. V and J calls and clone size are those listed in that table; D and trimming were worked out from the DNA. The profile shows fewer than 300,000 clones, 90% of them singletons. This CDR3 contains 17 residues. Per the germline V gene, CDR1 is SGHRS and CDR2 is YFSETQ. V dropped 0 bases and J dropped 4; count of bases not matched to a gene: 10. The source of the sample is a study of blood T cell repertoires in COVID-19. Study overall: Samples came from the United States, Italy and Spain, spanning acute and convalescent COVID-19. T cells, B-cell-depleted T cells, or PBMCs supplied cDNA or gDNA.

It was during active infection that Seattle patients were enrolled and then longitudinally followed. The sequencing input was peripheral blood. The receptor's source is a woman in her forties or fifties with COVID-19, enrolled during active disease. The chain is built from TRBV5-1 and TRBJ2-1; 7 bases fit TRBD1. CDR3 sequence (DNA): TGCGCCAGCAGCTTGGAGGGGGCCGGGACAGTTTACAATGAGCAGTTCTTC. Translated: CASSLEGAGTVYNEQFF.